The TCR beta chain under discussion was sequenced for a study of CD8 T cells in ankylosing spondylitis. Findings and limits, study-wide: Past research had described some motif variants in reactive arthritis synovial fluid and blood. The clones that were linked to disease were reported to be significantly enriched in matched synovial fluid samples from ankylosing spondylitis patients.

Germline V gene lookup returns CDR1 SGHVS and CDR2 FQNEAQ. V lost 5 bases and J lost 5; bases outside the gene matches: 4. CDR3 size: 14 residues. This clonotype was recorded at least ten times. Its antigen is undetermined. Each TCR beta library was made by quantitative 5'-RACE that incorporated molecular barcodes. MiXCR, run by TCRdb on the 5' RACE reads, gives a single entry per CDR3 protein. This table holds about 170,000 distinct CDR3 sequences, about a sixth found once. The V and J genes are TRBV7-8 and TRBJ2-1, with 9 bases aligning to TRBD1. Sequences were obtained from blood, either unsorted or a sorted T cell fraction (not recorded which). The clonotype comes from a male donor with ankylosing spondylitis or in good health (not recorded which). CDR3 in amino acids: CASSLRTGDNEQFF. DNA for the CDR3: TGTGCCAGCAGCCTTAGGACAGGGGACAATGAGCAGTTCTTC.